This TCR beta chain was sequenced during a study of blood T cell repertoires in COVID-19. In this sample, this clone turned up many times. Germline assignment: CDR1 SGHRS and CDR2 YFSETQ. The V segment lost 4 bases and the J segment 4 bases; nucleotides outside the gene matches: 16. This CDR3 has 17 amino acids. Sequenced by immunoSEQ multiplex PCR; TCRdb stores in-frame clones only, minus some. The sample has 100,000 to 120,000 clones, approximately 79% seen once. The sequence came from a woman of 80 years or more with active or convalescent COVID-19. Sequences were obtained from peripheral blood. The chain carries TRBV5-1 and TRBJ2-5; 7 bases agree with TRBD1. This CDR3 is CASSVLPGTVGAETQYF. CDR3 nucleotides: TGCGCCAGCAGCGTCCTCCCCGGGACAGTGGGGGCAGAGACCCAGTACTTC.